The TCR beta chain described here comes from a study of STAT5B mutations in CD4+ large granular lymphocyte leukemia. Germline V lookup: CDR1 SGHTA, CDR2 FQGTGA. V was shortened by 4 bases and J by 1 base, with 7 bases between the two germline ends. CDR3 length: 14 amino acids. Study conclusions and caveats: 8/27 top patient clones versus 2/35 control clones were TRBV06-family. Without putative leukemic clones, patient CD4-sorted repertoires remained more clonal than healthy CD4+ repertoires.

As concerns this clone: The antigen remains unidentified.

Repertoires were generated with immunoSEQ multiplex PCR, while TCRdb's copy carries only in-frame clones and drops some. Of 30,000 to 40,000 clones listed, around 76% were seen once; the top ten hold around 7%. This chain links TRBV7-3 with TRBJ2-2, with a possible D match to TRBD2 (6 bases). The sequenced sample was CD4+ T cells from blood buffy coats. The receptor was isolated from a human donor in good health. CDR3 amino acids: CASSYSGNTGELFF. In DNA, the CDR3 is TGTGCCAGCAGCTATAGCGGGAACACCGGGGAGCTGTTTTTT.